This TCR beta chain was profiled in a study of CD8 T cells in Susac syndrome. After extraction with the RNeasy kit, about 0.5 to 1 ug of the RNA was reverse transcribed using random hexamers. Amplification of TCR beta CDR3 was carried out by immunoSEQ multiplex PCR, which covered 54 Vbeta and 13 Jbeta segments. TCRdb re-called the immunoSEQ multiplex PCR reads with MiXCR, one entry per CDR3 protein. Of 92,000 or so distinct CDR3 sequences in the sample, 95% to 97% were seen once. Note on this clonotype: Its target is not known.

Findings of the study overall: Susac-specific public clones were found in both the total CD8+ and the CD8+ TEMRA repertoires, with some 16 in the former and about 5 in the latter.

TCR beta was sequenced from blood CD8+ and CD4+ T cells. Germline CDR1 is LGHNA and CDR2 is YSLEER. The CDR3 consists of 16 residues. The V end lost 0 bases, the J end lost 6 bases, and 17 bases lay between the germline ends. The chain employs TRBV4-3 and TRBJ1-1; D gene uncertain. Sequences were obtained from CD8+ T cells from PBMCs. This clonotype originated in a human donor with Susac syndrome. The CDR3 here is CASSQDFPDGLPEAFF. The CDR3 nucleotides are TGCGCCAGCAGCCAAGATTTCCCCGATGGACTCCCTGAAGCTTTCTTT.